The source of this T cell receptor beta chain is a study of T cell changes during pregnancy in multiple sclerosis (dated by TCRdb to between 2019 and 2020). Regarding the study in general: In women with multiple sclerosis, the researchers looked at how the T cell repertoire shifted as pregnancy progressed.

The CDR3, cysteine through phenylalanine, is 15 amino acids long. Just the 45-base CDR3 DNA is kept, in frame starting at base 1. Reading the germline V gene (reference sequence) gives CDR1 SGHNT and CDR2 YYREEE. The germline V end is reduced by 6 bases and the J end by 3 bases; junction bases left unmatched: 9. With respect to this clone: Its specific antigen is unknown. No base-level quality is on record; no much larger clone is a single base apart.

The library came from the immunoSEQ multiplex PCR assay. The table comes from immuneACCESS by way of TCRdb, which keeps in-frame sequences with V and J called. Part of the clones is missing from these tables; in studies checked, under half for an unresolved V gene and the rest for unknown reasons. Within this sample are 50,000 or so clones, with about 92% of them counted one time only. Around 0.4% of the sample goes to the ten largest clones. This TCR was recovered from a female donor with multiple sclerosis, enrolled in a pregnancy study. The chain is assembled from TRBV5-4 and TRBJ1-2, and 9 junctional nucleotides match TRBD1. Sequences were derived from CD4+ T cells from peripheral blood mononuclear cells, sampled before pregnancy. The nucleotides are TGTGCCAGCAACAAAGGACAGGGGAGAGACTATGGCTACACCTTC. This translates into CASNKGQGRDYGYTF.